This T cell receptor beta chain was profiled in a study of identical twins. The germline V gene encodes CDR1 SGHRS and CDR2 YFSETQ. This CDR3 comprises 15 residues. The ends were cut back, 3 bases at V and 2 bases at J, with 15 bases in the middle. Using its own MiXCR run on the 5' RACE reads, TCRdb lists one record per CDR3 protein. The sample comprises approximately 230,000 distinct CDR3 sequences, over 12% of which are singletons, and around 8.9% rests with the top ten. Specimen: memory (CD45RO+) T cells sorted from blood. The V call is TRBV5-1, the J call TRBJ2-7; D is possibly TRBD1 or TRBD2 (6 bases each). The receptor comes from a woman aged 18-29 years in good health. The CDR3 region has the DNA TGCGCCAGCAGCTCTCGTAGGGGGGTTCCCTACGAGCAGTACTTC. Translating gives CASSSRRGVPYEQYF. Complete variable domain (other parts from reference TRBV5-1 and TRBJ2-7): KAGVTQTPRYLIKTRGQQVTLSCSPISGHRSVSWYQQTPGQGLQFLFEYFSETQRNKGNFPGRFSGRQFSNSRSEMNVSTLELGDSALYLCASSSRRGVPYEQYFGPGTRLTVT.